The source of this T cell receptor beta chain is a study of blood T cell repertoires in COVID-19. Overall study context: Acute-phase and convalescent COVID-19 samples originated in the United States, Italy and Spain. In each case, the material was cDNA or gDNA derived from T cells, B-cell-depleted T cells, or PBMCs.

Source study methods: Cell counts per sample came from amplifying reference gene primers. Measured with immunoSEQ multiplex PCR; TCRdb has only the in-frame clones, and not every one. The DNA was the basis for D and trimming; V, J and clone size are from that table. The repertoire has about 59,000 clones, 91% of them found once; the top ten carry 8.5% to 10%. The V segment lost 4 bases and the J segment 5 bases; nucleotides outside the gene matches: 1. The germline V gene has CDR1 LGHNA and CDR2 YNFKEQ. The CDR3 covers 13 residues. The clonotype was recovered from a human donor in a cohort sampled during active COVID-19. The sequenced material came from peripheral blood. J is TRBJ2-1 and V is TRBV4-2; TRBD2 agrees at 8 bases. The CDR3 loop is CASSLGLDNEQFF. In DNA form, the CDR3 reads TGTGCCAGCAGCCTGGGACTAGACAATGAGCAGTTCTTC.